The 25 T cell receptor beta chains reported below all come from one sample, sequenced in a study of OX40 agonist ivuxolimab in advanced cancers. Some clones are missing from TCRdb's copy, which holds only in-frame ones; the method was immunoSEQ multiplex PCR. The table shows 65,000 or so clones, with approximately 80% occurring only once. This specimen was CD4+ or CD8+ T cells sorted from blood, taken in a trial of the OX40 agonist ivuxolimab. Receptors originate from an adult with an advanced solid tumor such as melanoma, head and neck, liver or kidney cancer.

CDR3 DNA sequence: TGTGCCAGCAGCTTACCGGGGACCGGGGAGCTGTTTTTT. It codes for CASSLPGTGELFF. The rearrangement uses TRBV11-2 and TRBJ2-2, with D possibly matching TRBD2 (5 bases). The germline V gene encodes CDR1 SGHAT and CDR2 FQNNGV. Trimming left V 2 bases short and J 5 bases short, with 6 bases between. CDR3 length: 13 residues.

The chain recombines TRBV15 with TRBJ1-1; D possibly corresponds to TRBD1 (5 bases). This CDR3 has 14 amino acids. The ends were cut back, 1 base at V and 1 base at J, with 7 bases in the middle. The germline CDR1 and CDR2 sequences are LNHNV and YYDKDF (reference sequence). This CDR3 reads CATSRARGNTEAFF. CDR3 DNA: TGTGCCACCAGCAGAGCTAGGGGGAACACTGAAGCTTTCTTT.

The chain carries TRBV5-1 and TRBJ2-7; the D is unclear. Germline V gives CDR1 SGHRS, CDR2 YFSETQ. The CDR3 sequence is 14 residues long. Trimming cost V 0 bases and J 1 base, with 8 bases left between them. The CDR3 DNA reads as TGCGCCAGCAGCTTGGGTGAGTTATCCTACGAGCAGTACTTC. It translates to CASSLGELSYEQYF.

The chain carries TRBV19 and TRBJ1-5; no firm D call. Germline V CDR1 and CDR2: LNHDA, SQIVND (reference sequence). Trimming cost V 1 base and J 4 bases, with 2 bases left between them. The CDR3 length is 12 residues. CDR3 sequence: CASSIVNQPQHF. CDR3 nucleotide sequence: TGTGCCAGTAGTATAGTAAATCAGCCCCAGCATTTT.

The chain uses TRBV14 and TRBJ2-7; D gene unclear. V gave up 2 bases and J gave up 4 bases, with 3 bases separating them. This CDR3 region has 11 residues. Germline CDR1 reads SGHDN; CDR2 reads FVKESK. The CDR3 DNA reads as TGTGCCAGCAGCCAATTATACGAGCAGTACTTC. It specifies CASSQLYEQYF.

The chain employs TRBV5-4 and TRBJ2-3; tentative D call: TRBD2 (6 bases). The CDR3 spans 17 residues. Germline V gene lookup returns CDR1 SGHNT and CDR2 YYREEE (reference sequence). Trimming stripped 6 bases from V and 2 bases from J, with 22 bases between. The CDR3 sequence is CASTPSPSAPTTDTQYF. The CDR3 region has the DNA TGTGCCAGCACCCCATCCCCTAGCGCCCCAACCACAGATACGCAGTATTTT.

The genes are TRBV7-9 and TRBJ2-7; D gene uncertain. V was clipped by 1 base and J by 4 bases, with 11 bases between them. Germline-derived CDR1 and CDR2 are SEHNR and FQNEAQ (reference sequence). The CDR3 has 14 residues. The CDR3 DNA follows: TGTGCCAGCAGCTTAGAACAGATCGGATACGAGCAGTACTTC. This translates into CASSLEQIGYEQYF.

The chain employs TRBV6-5 and TRBJ2-7, with unresolved D. The V and J ends lost 7 bases and 4 bases respectively, with 8 bases between them. In germline, CDR1 is MNHEY, CDR2 SVGAGI. The CDR3 is 11 residues long. The chain's CDR3 is CASTAGYEQYF. CDR3 sequence (DNA): TGTGCCAGCACCGCAGGATACGAGCAGTACTTC.

Here the CDR3 reads CASSLDSNTEAFF. The CDR3 DNA reads TGCGCCAGCAGCCTGGACAGTAACACTGAAGCTTTCTTT. The chain couples TRBV4-3 to TRBJ1-1; D possibly corresponds to TRBD1 (6 bases). The CDR3 spans 13 residues. Germline-derived CDR1 and CDR2 are LGHNA and YSLEER. Trimming pared 4 bases from V and 2 bases from J, leaving 8 bases between.

The chain carries TRBV28 and TRBJ2-3, with D maybe TRBD2 (5 bases). This CDR3 is built from 14 residues. Germline V lookup: CDR1 MDHEN, CDR2 SYDVKM. V shed 7 bases and J shed 1 base, with 12 bases lying between them. Written as DNA, the CDR3 is TGTGCCAGCATCCGAGGGCAGGGCACAGATACGCAGTATTTT. This translates into CASIRGQGTDTQYF.

The chain recombines TRBV6-5 with TRBJ1-1; D ambiguous. The germline V and J ends were trimmed by 5 bases and 1 base, with 11 bases remaining between them. In germline, CDR1 is MNHEY, CDR2 SVGAGI. This CDR3 is built from 14 residues. CDR3 sequence: CASSHQSENTEAFF. DNA of the CDR3: TGTGCCAGCAGTCATCAGTCGGAGAACACTGAAGCTTTCTTT.

The rearrangement joins TRBV6-6 to TRBJ2-3; D perhaps matches TRBD2 (6 bases). Deletions cut 7 bases from V and 2 bases from J, with 16 bases between. The CDR3 has 15 amino acids. The germline CDR1 and CDR2 sequences are MNHNY and SVGAGI (reference sequence). CDR3 coding DNA: TGTGCCAGCAAACCCGGGACTCCATCCACAGATACGCAGTATTTT. Its protein product is CASKPGTPSTDTQYF.

V gene TRBV7-2 combines with J gene TRBJ2-7; TRBD2 aligns across 10 bases. J was trimmed by 2 bases and V by 4 bases; bases with no gene match: 14. This CDR3 is 18 amino acids long. Germline V lookup: CDR1 SGHTA, CDR2 FQGNSA. CDR3 region: CASSSPGLAGAYTYEQYF. CDR3 nucleotides: TGTGCCAGCAGCTCACCCGGGCTAGCGGGGGCCTATACCTACGAGCAGTACTTC.

Concerning this clone: Other DNA sequences within the sample encode an identical CDR3. The V call is TRBV6-1, the J call TRBJ1-2, with 9 bases lining up with TRBD1. Germline V lookup: CDR1 MNHNS, CDR2 SASEGT. CDR3 length: 14 amino acids. V shed 1 base, J shed 4 bases, and the junction held 1 base outside the gene matches. CDR3 region: CASSEGQGGYGYTF. The CDR3 coding sequence is TGTGCCAGCAGTGAAGGACAGGGGGGCTATGGCTACACCTTC.

This clone was seen only once. The chain is built from TRBV6-1 and TRBJ2-2; TRBD2 matches 8 bases. J gave up 4 bases and V 4 bases, and 5 bases lay outside the gene matches. Germline V gene data show CDR1 as MNHNS and CDR2 as SASEGT. This CDR3 has 15 residues. This CDR3 reads CASSVAGGGTGELFF. The DNA of the CDR3 is TGTGCCAGCAGTGTTGCGGGGGGAGGCACCGGGGAGCTGTTTTTT.

Only a few counts were recorded for this clone. The V gene is TRBV9, the J gene TRBJ1-1; no reliable D call. V was trimmed by 2 bases and J by 4 bases, leaving 9 bases between them. Germline loops: CDR1 SGDLS, CDR2 YYNGEE. This CDR3 region has 13 residues. The chain's CDR3 is CASSVFEGTEAFF. Written as DNA, the CDR3 is TGTGCCAGCAGCGTTTTTGAGGGCACTGAAGCTTTCTTT.

This chain connects TRBV28 to TRBJ2-7; possibly TRBD2 for D (7 bases). The CDR3 runs 14 residues. Germline CDR1 reads MDHEN; CDR2 reads SYDVKM. Trimming took off 7 bases at V and 7 bases at J, with 20 bases between the two ends. This CDR3 is CASTPEGRGGEQYF. The DNA for the CDR3 is TGTGCCAGCACTCCAGAGGGCAGGGGAGGGGAGCAGTACTTC.

DNA for the CDR3: TGTGCCAGCAGCTTATGGGGGGCGGATGGCTACACCTTC. Protein sequence: CASSLWGADGYTF. This chain connects TRBV13 to TRBJ1-2, with D maybe TRBD1 (6 bases). V was clipped by 2 bases and J by 6 bases, with 10 bases between them. The V gene's germline CDR1 is PRHDT and CDR2 FYEKMQ (reference sequence). The CDR3 contains 13 residues. The full variable domain, in which reference TRBV13 and TRBJ1-2 provide the parts outside the CDR3, is AAGVIQSPRHLIKEKRETATLKCYPIPRHDTVYWYQQGPGQDPQFLISFYEKMQSDKGSIPDRFSAQQFSDYHSELNMSSLELGDSALYFCASSLWGADGYTFGSGTRLTVV.

The gene calls are TRBV10-3 and TRBJ2-3; the D is unclear. The CDR3 sequence is 15 residues long. Germline loops: CDR1 ENHRY, CDR2 SYGVKD. Trimming removed 3 bases from V and 3 bases from J, with 13 bases in between. The DNA for the CDR3 is TGTGCCATCAGTGAAGGTCATGAACGGACAGATACGCAGTATTTT. Its translation: CAISEGHERTDTQYF.

This chain uses TRBV19 with TRBJ2-7; D not resolved. CDR1 is LNHDA, CDR2 SQIVND, per germline (reference sequence). V lost 5 bases and J lost 2, with 13 bases in between. The CDR3 is made up of 14 amino acids. The chain's CDR3 is CASSAWGSAYEQYF. The CDR3 bases are TGTGCCAGTAGTGCGTGGGGTTCAGCCTACGAGCAGTACTTC.

The CDR3 region is CASSSRQGLADTQYF. Here the CDR3 DNA reads TGTGCCAGCAGCTCAAGACAGGGATTGGCAGATACGCAGTATTTT. The V and J genes are TRBV11-3 and TRBJ2-3, with 7 bases lining up with TRBD1. V lost 4 bases, J lost 4 bases, and 8 bases stayed unmatched. The germline V gene has CDR1 SGHNT and CDR2 YENEEA. The CDR3 is 15 residues long.

This chain links TRBV6-6 with TRBJ2-3; D gene unclear. This CDR3 contains 13 residues. The germline CDR1 and CDR2 sequences are MNHNY and SVGAGI (reference sequence). Deletions cut 2 bases from V and 3 bases from J, with 6 bases between. CDR3 nucleotides: TGTGCCAGCAGTTACGTACCTACAGATACGCAGTATTTT. Translated, it gives CASSYVPTDTQYF.

The chain recombines TRBV6-5 with TRBJ2-5; unclear D gene. The CDR3 runs to 11 residues. Trimming cost V 4 bases and J 1 base, with 1 base left between them. Per germline, CDR1 MNHEY and CDR2 SVGAGI. The CDR3 loop reads CASSFQETQYF. CDR3 nucleotides: TGTGCCAGCAGTTTCCAAGAGACCCAGTACTTC.

The rearrangement uses TRBV7-2 and TRBJ2-5; D unresolved. V was clipped by 2 bases and J by 5 bases, with 15 bases between them. This CDR3 region has 15 residues. Germline CDR1 reads SGHTA; CDR2 reads FQGNSA. The CDR3 is CASSLPPEMGETQYF. CDR3 nucleotides: TGTGCCAGCAGCTTACCTCCCGAAATGGGGGAGACCCAGTACTTC.

The chain joins TRBV11-2 to TRBJ1-2; 8 bases map to TRBD1. V lost 8 bases, J lost 2 bases, and 1 base stayed unmatched. The germline CDR1 and CDR2 sequences are SGHAT and FQNNGV. The CDR3 sequence is 12 residues long. Written as DNA, the CDR3 is TGTGCCAGCCGGACAGGGAACTATGGCTACACCTTC. This encodes CASRTGNYGYTF. Full variable domain (rest looked up from reference TRBV11-2 and TRBJ1-2): EAGVAQSPRYKIIEKRQSVAFWCNPISGHATLYWYQQILGQGPKLLIQFQNNGVVDDSQLPKDRFSAERLKGVDSTLKIQPAKLEDSAVYLCASRTGNYGYTFGSGTRLTVV.